This T cell receptor (beta chain) was retrieved from a study of identical twins. This clonotype was picked up many times. TCRdb reprocessed the 5' RACE reads with MiXCR, giving one entry per CDR3 protein. The sample holds approximately 590,000 distinct CDR3 sequences, more than 9% seen once. The CDR3 extends over 16 amino acids. Trimming at V came to 4 bases and at J to 10 bases, leaving 14 bases not matched to a gene. These sequences were also reported in another study, on yellow fever vaccine responses in identical twins. Per that paper: Reportedly, twins showed a vaccine T cell response that looked partly convergent and partly personalized.

This TCR was sampled from a woman aged 18-29 years in good health. This sequence joins TRBV12-3 or TRBV12-4 and TRBJ1-1; 11 nucleotides align to TRBD1. The sample comprised PBMCs. The CDR3 loop is CASSWTGGVMIVGAFF. The DNA of the CDR3 is TGTGCCAGCAGTTGGACAGGGGGCGTTATGATCGTTGGAGCTTTCTTT.